The 8 T cell receptor beta chains below all came from one sample that was sequenced in a study of blood T cell repertoires in COVID-19. The repertoire was sequenced with immunoSEQ multiplex PCR; TCRdb's copy has only in-frame clones and lacks some. The sample includes 60,000 to 75,000 clones, roughly 84% of them seen just once. The sequenced sample was peripheral blood. The receptors come from a man aged 45-60 years with active COVID-19.

For the CDR3, the DNA is TGCGCCAGCAGCCAAGAGGTACTCTCCTACAATGAGCAGTTCTTC. It is translated as CASSQEVLSYNEQFF. This rearrangement joins TRBV4-3 to TRBJ2-1; the D is unclear. Germline CDR1 reads LGHNA; CDR2 reads YSLEER. The germline V and J ends were trimmed by 0 bases and 0 bases, with 6 bases remaining between them. The length of the CDR3 is 15 residues.

V usage is TRBV5-1 and J usage is TRBJ2-7; 8 bases are a match to TRBD2. The CDR3 spans 18 residues. Germline V lookup: CDR1 SGHRS, CDR2 YFSETQ. V trimming: 4 bases; J trimming: 0 bases; junction bases outside the gene matches: 15. The CDR3 nucleotides are TGCGCCAGCAGCATCCTCCCCCCTACTAGCGGATACTCCTACGAGCAGTACTTC. Its translation is CASSILPPTSGYSYEQYF. Full variable domain (missing parts from reference TRBV5-1 and TRBJ2-7): KAGVTQTPRYLIKTRGQQVTLSCSPISGHRSVSWYQQTPGQGLQFLFEYFSETQRNKGNFPGRFSGRQFSNSRSEMNVSTLELGDSALYLCASSILPPTSGYSYEQYFGPGTRLTVT.

The genes are TRBV3-1 (or the pseudogene TRBV3-2) and TRBJ2-1; possibly TRBD2 for D (6 bases). The length of the CDR3 is 13 residues. Deletions cut 8 bases from V and 7 bases from J, with 15 bases between. CDR1 is LGHDT and CDR2 is YNNKEL in the germline V gene (reference sequence). CDR3 sequence: CASGYLGGNEQFF. As DNA, the CDR3 is TGTGCCAGCGGGTATTTGGGGGGTAATGAGCAGTTCTTC.

The chain has TRBV6-6 and TRBJ1-3, with D possibly TRBD1 on 5 matching bases. V lost 2 bases, J lost 0 bases, and 8 bases lay in between. Germline CDR1 reads MNHNY; CDR2 reads SVGAGI (reference sequence). The CDR3 contains 15 residues. CDR3 sequence reads: CASSYDSSSGNTIYF. CDR3 nucleotides: TGTGCCAGCAGTTACGACAGTAGCTCTGGAAACACCATATATTTT.

The V gene is TRBV29-1, the J gene TRBJ1-4, with TRBD1 identical over 7 bases. Germline V gene sequence: CDR1 SQVTM, CDR2 ANQGSEA. The J segment lost 2 bases and the V segment lost 4 bases, leaving 16 bases of the junction unmatched. The CDR3 is 18 residues long. The CDR3 coding sequence is TGCAGCGTTGTGGTCGTGGCAGGGGGGTATGCGACTAATGAAAAACTGTTTTTT. Encoded protein: CSVVVVAGGYATNEKLFF.

The sample holds a few counts of this clone. The chain carries TRBV28 and TRBJ2-3; D remains unclear. The germline V gene encodes CDR1 MDHEN and CDR2 SYDVKM. There are 12 residues in the CDR3. V lost 6 bases and J lost 10, with 14 bases in between. CDR3 loop: CASRGPARAQYF. CDR3 nucleotides: TGTGCCAGCAGAGGTCCTGCTCGGGCGCAGTATTTT.

This clone appeared a single time. The V and J genes are TRBV18 and TRBJ2-1; the D gene is possibly TRBD1 (6 bases). Trimming stripped 9 bases from V and 0 bases from J, with 12 bases between. This CDR3 has 14 amino acids. The germline gives CDR1 KGHSH, CDR2 LQKENI. In DNA form, the CDR3 reads TGTGCCAGTAAAGGGGGTAACTCCTACAATGAGCAGTTCTTC. Amino acid sequence: CASKGGNSYNEQFF.

This sequence joins TRBV5-1 and TRBJ2-3; the match to TRBD2 covers 13 bases. CDR3 length: 16 amino acids. The trim removed 4 bases at V and 2 bases at J, leaving 4 bases unmatched. Germline loops: CDR1 SGHRS, CDR2 YFSETQ. The CDR3 loop reads CASSLLAGGTTDTQYF. The CDR3 DNA reads as TGCGCCAGCAGCCTACTAGCGGGAGGGACCACAGATACGCAGTATTTT. Full variable domain (outside the CDR3, taken from reference TRBV5-1 and TRBJ2-3): KAGVTQTPRYLIKTRGQQVTLSCSPISGHRSVSWYQQTPGQGLQFLFEYFSETQRNKGNFPGRFSGRQFSNSRSEMNVSTLELGDSALYLCASSLLAGGTTDTQYFGPGTRLTVL.